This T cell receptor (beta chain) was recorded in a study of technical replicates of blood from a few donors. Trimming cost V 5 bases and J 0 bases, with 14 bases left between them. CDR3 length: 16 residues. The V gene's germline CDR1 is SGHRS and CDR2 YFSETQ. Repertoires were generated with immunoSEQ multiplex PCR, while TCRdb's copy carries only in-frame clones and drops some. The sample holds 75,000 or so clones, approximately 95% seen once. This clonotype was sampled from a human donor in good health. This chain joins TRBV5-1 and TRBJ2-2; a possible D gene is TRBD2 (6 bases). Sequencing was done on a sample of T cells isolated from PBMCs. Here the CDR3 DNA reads TGCGCCAGCAGTTCCTTAGCGGCTACGAACACCGGGGAGCTGTTTTTT. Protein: CASSSLAATNTGELFF.